Listed below are T cell receptor beta chains from one sample, sequenced in a study of human T cells and chemical hapten exposure. TCRdb re-called the RACE reads through MiXCR, storing one row per CDR3 protein. The sample lists some 38,000 distinct CDR3 sequences; over 7.5% were seen once. This material consisted of whole blood, taken in connection with sensitization to the hapten diphenylcyclopropenone (DPC). The receptors here all came from a man aged 50-60 years with alopecia areata. Some clones in this sample may be carry-over from other donors' samples. CDR3s include the opening cysteine and the closing phenylalanine or tryptophan. D genes are given only for firm matches. Clone size, where shown, is once, few, many, or a class for clones that have expanded.

size,J,V,D,DNA,CDR3
.,TRBJ2-7,TRBV4-2,TRBD2,TGTGCCAGCAGCCAAGACGTAGCGGGCGGGAGGGAGCAGTACTTC,CASSQDVAGGREQYF
few,TRBJ2-2,TRBV7-7,TRBD1,TGTGCTAGCAGCTTACTCCCCACAGGGGGTCTCTCCGGGGAGCTGTTTTTT,CASSLLPTGGLSGELFF
many,TRBJ1-1,TRBV6-5,.,TGTGCCAGCAGCCGTACCCAGAACACTGAAGCTTTCTTT,CASSRTQNTEAFF
.,TRBJ2-5,TRBV7-8,TRBD2,TGTGCCAGCAGCGGTACTAGCGTCGGGACCCAGTACTTC,CASSGTSVGTQYF
.,TRBJ2-7,TRBV4-3,TRBD1,TGCGCCAGCAGCCAAATCGCCGGACAGGGGAGGCACGAGCAGTACTTC,CASSQIAGQGRHEQYF
many,TRBJ2-7,TRBV29-1,TRBD2,TGCAGCTATAATAGCGGGAGTTACGAGCAGTACTTC,CSYNSGSYEQYF
.,TRBJ2-1,TRBV13,TRBD2,TGTGCCAGCAGCCTCCCGGCGGGAGGGCCTGGAGTTGAGCAGTTCTTC,CASSLPAGGPGVEQFF
many,TRBJ2-1,TRBV4-1,.,TGCGCCAGCAGCCAGTACACAGGCTACAATGAGCAGTTCTTC,CASSQYTGYNEQFF
many,TRBJ1-5,TRBV10-2,.,TGCGCCAGCAGTGAGCCGGGACTTAATCAGCCCCAGCATTTT,CASSEPGLNQPQHF
many,TRBJ2-1,TRBV29-1,TRBD2,TGCAGCGCCCTAGCGGGACATCTTCGGGATGAGCAGTTCTTC,CSALAGHLRDEQFF
many,TRBJ2-2,TRBV11-2,.,TGTGCCAGCAGCTTCCTCCGGGACTCCTACACCGGGGAGCTGTTTTTT,CASSFLRDSYTGELFF
many,TRBJ2-3,TRBV6-5,.,TGTGCCAGCAGTTATAGTGGGGGAAGCACAGATACGCAGTATTTT,CASSYSGGSTDTQYF
many,TRBJ1-3,TRBV6-2/TRBV6-3,.,TGTGCCAGCAGTTACGGAAGCACCATATATTTT,CASSYGSTIYF